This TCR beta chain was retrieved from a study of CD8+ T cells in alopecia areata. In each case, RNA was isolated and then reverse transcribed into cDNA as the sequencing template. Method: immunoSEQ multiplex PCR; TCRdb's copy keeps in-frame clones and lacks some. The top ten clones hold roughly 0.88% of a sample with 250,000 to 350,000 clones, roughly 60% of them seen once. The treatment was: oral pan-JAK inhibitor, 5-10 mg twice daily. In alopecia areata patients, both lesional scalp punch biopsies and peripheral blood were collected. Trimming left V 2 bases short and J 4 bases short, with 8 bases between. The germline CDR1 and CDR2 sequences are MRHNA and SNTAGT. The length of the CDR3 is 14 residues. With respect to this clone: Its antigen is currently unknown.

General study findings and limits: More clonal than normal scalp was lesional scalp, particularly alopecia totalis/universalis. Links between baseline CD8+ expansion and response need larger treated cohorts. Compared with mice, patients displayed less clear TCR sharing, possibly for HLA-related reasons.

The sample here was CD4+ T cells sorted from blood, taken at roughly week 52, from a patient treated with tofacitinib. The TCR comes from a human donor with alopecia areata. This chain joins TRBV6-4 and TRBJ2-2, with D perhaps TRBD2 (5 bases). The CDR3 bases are TGTGCCAGCAGTGACGTCCGGGGCACCGGGGAGCTGTTTTTT. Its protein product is CASSDVRGTGELFF.